This T cell receptor (beta chain) is from a study of T cell responses to AZD1222 COVID-19 vaccine. A remark on this clone: Its specificity is not known.

TCRdb keeps only in-frame clones here, not all; method: immunoSEQ multiplex PCR. The table records about 90,000 clones, 85% of them present only once. Second-dose schedules of about 4 or about 12 weeks were combined. The study, taken as a whole, reports: At baseline, just 5 or 6 AZD1222 recipients tested seropositive. With dominance at 160-218 and 743-854, vaccine-associated CD4 TCRs spanned spike.

In germline, CDR1 is KGHSH, CDR2 LQKENI. The CDR3 is made up of 15 amino acids. V gave up 0 bases and J gave up 0 bases; unmatched junction bases: 0. This sample comprised peripheral blood, obtained 28 days after the second AZD1222 dose. The sequence was obtained from an adult who received the AZD1222 COVID-19 vaccine. The chain carries TRBV18 and TRBJ1-2; 8 bases are shared with TRBD1. In DNA form, the CDR3 reads TGTGCCAGCTCACCACCGACAGGGGCTAACTATGGCTACACCTTC. As protein: CASSPPTGANYGYTF.